This T cell receptor (beta chain) was observed in a study of cytomegalovirus exposure and HLA in healthy donors. This clone has just one count. Its antigen is not known. Study results and limitations: Equally common other TCR beta chains were less clonally expanded than HLA-associated ones, a later analysis found. A list of 150 to 200 TCR beta chains associated with cytomegalovirus was given.

Primers for the PCR totalled 60 Vbeta and 13 Jbeta. Using immunoSEQ multiplex PCR, the repertoire was profiled, and TCRdb retains in-frame clones only, with some absent. The sample records some 130,000 clones, 60% to 85% being singletons. Trimming at V came to 2 bases and at J to 3 bases, leaving 1 base not matched to a gene. This CDR3 has 14 amino acids. Looked up from germline, CDR1 is MDHEN and CDR2 is SYDVKM. The receptor's source is a man in his thirties or forties in good health and CMV-seronegative. Sequenced material: PBMCs. J is TRBJ2-7 and V is TRBV28, with TRBD1 matching 10 bases. This chain's CDR3 is CASSLRDRGYEQYF. CDR3 coding DNA: TGTGCCAGCAGTTTAAGGGACAGGGGCTACGAGCAGTACTTC.